Presented here are 6 T cell receptor beta chains from one specimen sequenced in a study of long-term antiretroviral therapy in people with HIV. Run at survey level, the immunoSEQ assay was version v3.0. Clones were sequenced by immunoSEQ multiplex PCR, and TCRdb holds only the in-frame ones, with some missing. The data hold approximately 29,000 clones, with around nine tenths observed a single time. Here the sequenced sample was unsorted PBMCs, taken 1.1 years after starting antiretroviral therapy. These receptors were taken from a man aged 18 to 29 with HIV.

The chain couples TRBV28 to TRBJ2-7, with D possibly being TRBD1 (6 bases). The CDR3 contains 14 residues. CDR1 and CDR2 (germline): MDHEN, SYDVKM. Trimming took 6 bases from V and 2 from J, leaving 14 bases between them. As DNA, the CDR3 is TGTGCCAGCAGGCAGACAGGACTTCCCTACGAGCAGTACTTC. Translated: CASRQTGLPYEQYF.

This clone was seen a few times. The chain has TRBV7-2 and TRBJ2-7; a possible D gene is TRBD1 (6 bases). Between the trimmed V and J ends, which lost 1 base and 5 bases, there was a span of 9 bases. This CDR3 region has 13 residues. CDR1 and CDR2 (germline): SGHTA, FQGNSA. The CDR3 nucleotides read TGTGCCAGCAGCTTAGGCAGGGGAAACGAGCAGTACTTC. This encodes CASSLGRGNEQYF. The full variable domain, with the rest looked up from reference TRBV7-2 and TRBJ2-7, is GAGVSQSPSNKVTEKGKDVELRCDPISGHTALYWYRQSLGQGLEFLIYFQGNSAPDKSGLPSDRFSAERTGGSVSTLTIQRTQQEDSAVYLCASSLGRGNEQYFGPGTRLTVT.

This sequence joins TRBV4-1 and TRBJ2-3; maybe TRBD2 (6 bases). V shed 0 bases and J shed 5 bases, with 12 bases lying between them. Germline V gene data show CDR1 as MGHRA and CDR2 as YSYEKL. CDR3 size: 15 residues. CDR3 sequence (DNA): TGCGCCAGCAGCCAAGATGCGGGAACATTAGATACGCAGTATTTT. Translated: CASSQDAGTLDTQYF.

This clone has a single count. The rearrangement joins TRBV7-8 to TRBJ2-5; 8 bases fit TRBD1. Germline V gene lookup returns CDR1 SGHVS and CDR2 FQNEAQ. Trimming removed 4 bases from V and 4 bases from J; junction bases left unmatched: 11. The CDR3 extends over 16 amino acids. CDR3 sequence (DNA): TGTGCCAGCAGCTCCAACAGGGGGACGGCTCGAGAGACCCAGTACTTC. This gives the protein CASSSNRGTARETQYF.

The chain recombines TRBV30 with TRBJ1-6; no definite D call. The CDR3 is 13 residues long. In germline, CDR1 is GTSNPN, CDR2 SVGIG (reference sequence). V lost 6 bases and J lost 5, with 11 bases in between. This CDR3 reads CACATGNNSPLHF. CDR3 DNA: TGTGCCTGCGCAACCGGGAATAATTCACCCCTCCACTTT. The full variable domain, in which reference TRBV30 and TRBJ1-6 provide the parts outside the CDR3, is SQTIHQWPATLVQPVGSPLSLECTVEGTSNPNLYWYRQAAGRGLQLLFYSVGIGQISSEVPQNLSASRPQDRQFILSSKKLLLSDSGFYLCACATGNNSPLHFGNGTRLTVT.

V gene TRBV7-8 combines with J gene TRBJ1-2; possible D gene TRBD1, 5 bases. The CDR3 loop spans 16 amino acids. Per germline, CDR1 SGHVS and CDR2 FQNEAQ. V was trimmed by 5 bases and J by 0 bases, leaving 16 bases between them. The CDR3: CASSVRTTVSNYGYTF. The CDR3 DNA is TGTGCCAGCAGCGTTAGAACGACAGTGTCTAACTATGGCTACACCTTC. The whole variable domain, remainder taken from reference TRBV7-8 and TRBJ1-2, is GAGVSQSPRYKVAKRGQDVALRCDPISGHVSLFWYQQALGQGPEFLTYFQNEAQLDKSGLPSDRFFAERPEGSVSTLKIQRTQQEDSAVYLCASSVRTTVSNYGYTFGSGTRLTVV.